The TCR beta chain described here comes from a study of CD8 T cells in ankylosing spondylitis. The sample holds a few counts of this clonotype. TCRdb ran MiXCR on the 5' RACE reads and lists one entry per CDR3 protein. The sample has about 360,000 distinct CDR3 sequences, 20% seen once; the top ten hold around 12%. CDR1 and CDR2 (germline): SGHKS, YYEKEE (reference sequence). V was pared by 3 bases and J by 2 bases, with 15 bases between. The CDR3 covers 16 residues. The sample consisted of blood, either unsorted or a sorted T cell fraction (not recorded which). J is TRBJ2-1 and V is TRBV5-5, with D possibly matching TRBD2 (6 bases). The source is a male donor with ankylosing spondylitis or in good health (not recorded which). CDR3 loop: CASSSLPGVTYNEQFF. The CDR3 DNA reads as TGTGCCAGCAGCTCCCTTCCGGGGGTGACCTACAATGAGCAGTTCTTC.